This TCR beta chain was documented in a study of regulatory T cells in long-lasting Graves disease. Germline CDR1 is SGHNT and CDR2 is YENEEA. The CDR3 totals 16 residues. The junction had 8 bases not matched to a gene; V was cut back by 5 bases and J by 4 bases. This clonotype was counted ten times or more. Antigen unknown. For TCR beta, libraries came from iRepertoire HTBI primers and Arm-PCR of CDR3 regions. TCRdb ran MiXCR on the multiplex PCR reads and lists one entry per CDR3 protein. The sample contains approximately 400,000 distinct CDR3 sequences, approximately 12% of which appear only once. Documented time point: newly diagnosed GD, antithyroid drugs for less than 3 months. RNA extracted from PBMCs served as the sequencing template. Points from the study as a whole: Favoring TRBV28, TRBJ1-2 and TRBJ2-5 was a feature seen in persistent disease.

This sample also belongs to another study, concerning T cells in Graves' hyperthyroidism and ophthalmopathy. This second study says: TCR CDR3 underwent first-round RT-PCR with the HTBI primer set. In the blood, most expanded thyroid clonotypes above 0.001 appeared as well.

Material: peripheral blood mononuclear cells (PBMCs), obtained at new diagnosis, from a patient treated with antithyroid drugs. This TCR was sampled from a woman between 18 and 29 years old with Graves disease. The chain carries TRBV11-3 and TRBJ2-5; 12 nucleotides agree with TRBD2. CDR3 region: CASSRTTSGGGETQYF. The CDR3 bases are TGTGCCAGCAGCCGTACGACTAGCGGGGGAGGAGAGACCCAGTACTTC. The whole variable domain, filled in from reference TRBV11-3 and TRBJ2-5, reads EAGVVQSPRYKIIEKKQPVAFWCNPISGHNTLYWYLQNLGQGPELLIRYENEEAVDDSQLPKDRFSAERLKGVDSTLKIQPAELGDSAVYLCASSRTTSGGGETQYFGPGTRLLVL.